This T cell receptor (beta chain) is from a study of cytomegalovirus exposure and HLA in healthy donors. Study-level findings and limits: An observed cluster of highly shared sequence variants was recorded as a likely sequencing artifact. Some V segments could not be told apart, so they were left out, TRBV6-2 and TRBV6-3 among them.

This clone was seen a single time. No antigen is known for it. Researchers ran the PCR with 60 Vbeta and 13 Jbeta primers. The repertoire was sequenced with immunoSEQ multiplex PCR; TCRdb's copy has only in-frame clones and lacks some. The sample records about 130,000 clones, around four fifths being singletons. V lost 2 bases to trimming and J lost 1 base, with 9 bases between them. Germline lookup yields CDR1 SGDLS and CDR2 YYNGEE. This CDR3 has 15 amino acids. This chain connects TRBV9 to TRBJ2-2; D remains unclear. What was sequenced was PBMCs. The TCR sequence derives from a boy aged 2-15 years in good health and CMV-seronegative. The CDR3 loop is CASSVYSQNTGELFF. In DNA, the CDR3 is TGTGCCAGCAGCGTTTACTCCCAGAACACCGGGGAGCTGTTTTTT.